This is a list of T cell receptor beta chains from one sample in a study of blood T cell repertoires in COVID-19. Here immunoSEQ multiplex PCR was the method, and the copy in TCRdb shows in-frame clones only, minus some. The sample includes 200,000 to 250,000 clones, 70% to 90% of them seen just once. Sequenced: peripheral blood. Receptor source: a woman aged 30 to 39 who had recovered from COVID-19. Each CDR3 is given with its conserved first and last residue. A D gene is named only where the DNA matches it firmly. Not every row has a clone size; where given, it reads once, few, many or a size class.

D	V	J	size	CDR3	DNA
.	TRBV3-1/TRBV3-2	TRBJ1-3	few	CASSQQGSGNTIYF	TGTGCCAGCAGCCAACAGGGTTCTGGAAACACCATATATTTT
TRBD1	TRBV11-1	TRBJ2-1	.	CASSSAGTVPYNEQFF	TGTGCCAGCAGCTCAGCAGGGACAGTGCCCTACAATGAGCAGTTCTTC
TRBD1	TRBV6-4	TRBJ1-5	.	CASSDPDRLSNQPQHF	TGTGCCAGCAGTGACCCGGACAGGTTGAGCAATCAGCCCCAGCATTTT
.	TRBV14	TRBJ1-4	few	CASSQDPDAKRGEKLFF	TGTGCCAGCAGCCAAGACCCTGATGCCAAGCGGGGTGAAAAACTGTTTTTT
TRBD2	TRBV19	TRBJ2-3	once	CASSRGEGADTQYF	TGTGCCAGTAGTAGGGGGGAGGGCGCAGATACGCAGTATTTT
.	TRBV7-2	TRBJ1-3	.	CASSIYGQGNTIYF	TGTGCCAGCAGCATATACGGACAGGGAAACACCATATATTTT
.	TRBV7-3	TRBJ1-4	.	CASSSRGGEMEKLFF	TGTGCCAGCAGCTCCCGGGGAGGAGAGATGGAAAAACTGTTTTTT
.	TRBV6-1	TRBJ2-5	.	CASSEGTLQETQYF	TGTGCCAGCAGTGAAGGGACTCTCCAAGAGACCCAGTACTTC
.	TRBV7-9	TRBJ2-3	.	CASSPQQGPIPTQYF	TGTGCCAGCAGCCCCCAGCAGGGCCCCATACCGACGCAGTATTTT
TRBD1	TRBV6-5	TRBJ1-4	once	CASSYRGPNEKLFF	TGTGCCAGCAGTTACAGGGGGCCGAATGAAAAACTGTTTTTT
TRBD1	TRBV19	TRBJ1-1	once	CASSSRTGVNTEAFF	TGTGCCAGTAGTTCACGGACAGGCGTGAACACTGAAGCTTTCTTT
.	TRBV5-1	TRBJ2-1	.	CASSLVLWYNEQFF	TGCGCCAGCAGCTTGGTTCTATGGTACAATGAGCAGTTCTTC
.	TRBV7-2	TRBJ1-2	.	CASSLDWGRPNYGYTF	TGTGCCAGCAGCTTAGATTGGGGCAGACCTAACTATGGCTACACCTTC
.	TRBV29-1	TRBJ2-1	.	CSVRPGGGEVGEQFF	TGCAGCGTTCGCCCCGGCGGAGGAGAGGTCGGTGAGCAGTTCTTC
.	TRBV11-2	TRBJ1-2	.	CASSLDLDSANYGYTF	TGTGCCAGCAGCTTAGATCTAGACAGCGCTAACTATGGCTACACCTTC
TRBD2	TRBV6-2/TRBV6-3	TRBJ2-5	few	CASSTGLVAETQYF	TGTGCCAGCAGCACGGGACTAGTAGCGGAGACCCAGTACTTC